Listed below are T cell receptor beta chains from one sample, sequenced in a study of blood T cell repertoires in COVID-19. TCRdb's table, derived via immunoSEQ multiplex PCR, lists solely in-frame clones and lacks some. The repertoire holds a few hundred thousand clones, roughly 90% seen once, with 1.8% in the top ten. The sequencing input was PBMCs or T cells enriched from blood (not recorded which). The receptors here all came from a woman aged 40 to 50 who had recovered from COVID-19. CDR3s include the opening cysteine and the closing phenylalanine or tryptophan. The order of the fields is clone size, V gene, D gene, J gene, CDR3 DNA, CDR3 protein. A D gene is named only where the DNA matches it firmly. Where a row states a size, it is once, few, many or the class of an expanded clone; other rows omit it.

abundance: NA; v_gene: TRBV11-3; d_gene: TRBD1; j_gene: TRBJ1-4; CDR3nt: TGTGCCAGCAGCTCCTTACAGGGGCTAGGGGAAAAACTGTTTTTT; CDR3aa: CASSSLQGLGEKLFF
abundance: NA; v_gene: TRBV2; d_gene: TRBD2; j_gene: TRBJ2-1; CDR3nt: TGTGCCAGCAGACGACTAGCGGGGCCATCCTACAATGAGCAGTTCTTC; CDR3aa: CASRRLAGPSYNEQFF
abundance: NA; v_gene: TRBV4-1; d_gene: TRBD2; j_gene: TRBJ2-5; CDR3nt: TGCGCCAGCAGCCAAGCTCGGGTAGCGGGAGCAGAGACCCAGTACTTC; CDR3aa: CASSQARVAGAETQYF
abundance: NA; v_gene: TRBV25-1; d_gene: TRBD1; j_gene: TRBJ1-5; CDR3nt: TGTGCCAGCAGTGATGGGACAGGGCTATGGGGGCCCCAGCATTTT; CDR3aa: CASSDGTGLWGPQHF
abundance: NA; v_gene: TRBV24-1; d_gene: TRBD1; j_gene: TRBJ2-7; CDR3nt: TGTGCCACCAGTGATTTGACAGGGGGTACCGACGAGCAGTACTTC; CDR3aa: CATSDLTGGTDEQYF
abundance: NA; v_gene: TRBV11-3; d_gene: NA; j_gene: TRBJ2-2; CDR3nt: TGTGCCAGCAGCCCGGTAACCGGGGAGCTGTTTTTT; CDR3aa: CASSPVTGELFF
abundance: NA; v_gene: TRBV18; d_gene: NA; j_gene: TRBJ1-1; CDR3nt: TGTGCCAGCTCACCCCAGGGGCCGGGGACTGAAGCTTTCTTT; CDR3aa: CASSPQGPGTEAFF
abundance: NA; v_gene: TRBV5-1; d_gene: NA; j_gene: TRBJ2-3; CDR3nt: TGCGCCAGCAGCTTAGGGGGATATCGCACAGATACGCAGTATTTT; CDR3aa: CASSLGGYRTDTQYF
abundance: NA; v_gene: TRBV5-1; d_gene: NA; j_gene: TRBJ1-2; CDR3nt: TGCGCCAGCAGCTTAGGACAGCCCCCCAAGGAAGACTACACCTTC; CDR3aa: CASSLGQPPKEDYTF
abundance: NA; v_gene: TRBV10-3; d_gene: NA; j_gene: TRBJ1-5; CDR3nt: TGTGCCATCAGTGAGTCGCGAGACAATCAGCCCCAGCATTTT; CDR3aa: CAISESRDNQPQHF
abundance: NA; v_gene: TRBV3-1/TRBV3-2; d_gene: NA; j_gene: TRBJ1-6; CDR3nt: TGTGCCAGCAGCCAAGGACGGGGGTGGAGCTCCTATAATTCACCCCTCCACTTT; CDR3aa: CASSQGRGWSSYNSPLHF
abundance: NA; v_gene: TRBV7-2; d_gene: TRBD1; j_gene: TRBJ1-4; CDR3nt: TGTGCCAGCAGCCCAAGGACAGGCCAGGGGTGGGCAACTAATGAAAAACTGTTTTTT; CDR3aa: CASSPRTGQGWATNEKLFF
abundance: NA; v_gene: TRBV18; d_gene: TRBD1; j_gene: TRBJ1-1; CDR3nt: TGTGCCAGCTCAAGGACAGGGGGCGGGACTGAAGCTTTCTTT; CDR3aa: CASSRTGGGTEAFF
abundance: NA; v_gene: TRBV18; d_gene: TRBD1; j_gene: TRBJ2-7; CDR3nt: TGTGCCAGCTCACCGGATCGACAGGGGGGCGAGCAGTACTTC; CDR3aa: CASSPDRQGGEQYF
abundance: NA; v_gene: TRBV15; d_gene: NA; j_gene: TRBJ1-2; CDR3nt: TGTGCCACCAGCATCCAGGCTGGGGGCGTCTATGGCTACACCTTC; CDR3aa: CATSIQAGGVYGYTF
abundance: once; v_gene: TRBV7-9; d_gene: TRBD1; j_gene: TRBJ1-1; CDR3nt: TGTGCCAGCAGCTTAGCGCAGGGGGCGAAGGCTGAAGCTTTCTTT; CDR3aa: CASSLAQGAKAEAFF
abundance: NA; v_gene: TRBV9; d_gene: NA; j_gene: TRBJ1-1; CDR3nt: TGTGCCAGCAGCGTCTATCTGGGCGGGGCGAATACTGAAGCTTTCTTT; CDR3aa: CASSVYLGGANTEAFF
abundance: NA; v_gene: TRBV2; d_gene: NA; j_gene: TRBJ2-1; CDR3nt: TGTGCCAGCGACCTGACTAAAATTGACAATGAGCAGTTCTTC; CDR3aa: CASDLTKIDNEQFF
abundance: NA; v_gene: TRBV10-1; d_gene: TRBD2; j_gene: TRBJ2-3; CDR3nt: TGCGCCAGCAGTGAGCCAGCGGGAGGCACAGATACGCAGTATTTT; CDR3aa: CASSEPAGGTDTQYF
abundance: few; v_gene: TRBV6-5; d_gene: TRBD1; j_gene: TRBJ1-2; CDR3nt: TGTGCCAGCAGCCCGGGACAGGGAAACTATGGCTACACCTTC; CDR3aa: CASSPGQGNYGYTF
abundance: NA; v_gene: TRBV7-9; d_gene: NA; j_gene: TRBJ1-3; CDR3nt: TGTGCCAGCAGATCAACTGGAAACACCATATATTTT; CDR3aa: CASRSTGNTIYF
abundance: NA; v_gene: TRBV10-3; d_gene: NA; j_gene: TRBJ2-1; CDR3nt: TGTGCCATCAGTGAGCCCTCACAGGGAACTAATGAGCAGTTCTTC; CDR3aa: CAISEPSQGTNEQFF
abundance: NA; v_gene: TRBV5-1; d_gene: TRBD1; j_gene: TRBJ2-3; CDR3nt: TGCGCCAGCAGCTTGTTTCGGACAGGGGGCACAGATACGCAGTATTTT; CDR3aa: CASSLFRTGGTDTQYF
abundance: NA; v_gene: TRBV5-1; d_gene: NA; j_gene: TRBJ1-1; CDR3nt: TGCGCCAGCAGTCTTCCGGGGAACACTGAAGCTTTCTTT; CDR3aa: CASSLPGNTEAFF
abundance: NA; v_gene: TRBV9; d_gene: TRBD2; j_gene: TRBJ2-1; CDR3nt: TGTGCCAGCAGCGCCGGCGGGAGCACCTACAATGAGCAGTTCTTC; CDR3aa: CASSAGGSTYNEQFF
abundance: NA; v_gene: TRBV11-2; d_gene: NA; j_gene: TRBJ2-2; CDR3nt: TGTGCCAGCAGCTTATTCTACACCGGGGAGCTGTTTTTT; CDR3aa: CASSLFYTGELFF
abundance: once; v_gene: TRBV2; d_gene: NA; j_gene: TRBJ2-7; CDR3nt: TGTGCCAGCAGGGAAGGGCCTTACGAGCAGTACTTC; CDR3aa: CASREGPYEQYF
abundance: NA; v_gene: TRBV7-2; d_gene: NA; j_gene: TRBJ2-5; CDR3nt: TGTGCCAGCAGCTTGGAGGGGACGGCAATATACTTC; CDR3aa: CASSLEGTAIYF
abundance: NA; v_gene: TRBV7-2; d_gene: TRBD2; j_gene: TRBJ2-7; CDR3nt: TGTGCCAGCAGCCCGTCTTCCGGGAGGATCTACGAGCAGTACTTC; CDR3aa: CASSPSSGRIYEQYF
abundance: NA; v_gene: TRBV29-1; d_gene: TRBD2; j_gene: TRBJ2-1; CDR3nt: TGCAGCCTTAAAGACATTAGCGGGACCTACAATGAGCAGTTCTTC; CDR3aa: CSLKDISGTYNEQFF
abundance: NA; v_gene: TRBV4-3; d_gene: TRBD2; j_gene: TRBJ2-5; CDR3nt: TGCGCCAGCAGCTCCCGACTAGCGGGAGGGGTTCAAGAGACCCAGTACTTC; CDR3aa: CASSSRLAGGVQETQYF
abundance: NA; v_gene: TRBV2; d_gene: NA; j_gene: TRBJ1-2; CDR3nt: TGTGCCAGCTCGGAGACGGCGGGAGGCTACACCTTC; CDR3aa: CASSETAGGYTF
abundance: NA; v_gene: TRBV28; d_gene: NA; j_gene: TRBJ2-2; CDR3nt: TGTGCCAGCAGTTTTAAGCAGAACACCGGGGAGCTGTTTTTT; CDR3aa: CASSFKQNTGELFF